The present T cell receptor (beta chain) was sequenced within a study of Ad26.COV2.S vaccination and SARS-CoV-2 variants. This sample's treatment: roughly 20 received Ad26.COV2.S at low or high dose, single or two shots; 5 received placebo; per-sample allocation not given. Samples were taken on day 63 after the first vaccine or placebo injection. The V and J ends lost 4 bases and 6 bases, in that order; junction bases with no gene match: 8. CDR3 size: 15 residues. Germline CDR1 is MGHRA and CDR2 is YSYEKL. TCRdb's table, derived via immunoSEQ multiplex PCR, lists solely in-frame clones and lacks some. The sample lists a few hundred thousand clones, 80% to 95% occurring once.

The receptor was derived from a person between 18 and 59 years old who received the Ad26.COV2.S COVID-19 vaccine or a placebo. Sequenced material: peripheral blood, taken in a trial of Ad26.COV2.S vaccine versus placebo. The V and J genes are TRBV4-1 and TRBJ2-2, with 7 bases that match TRBD1. CDR3: CASSPQGQRAGELFF. The CDR3 nucleotides are TGCGCCAGCAGCCCGCAGGGACAGCGAGCCGGGGAGCTGTTTTTT.